This TCR beta chain appears in the sequencing data of a study of blood T cell repertoires in COVID-19. As for the study in general: The cDNA or gDNA used as material had been derived from T cells, B-cell-depleted T cells, or PBMCs.

TCRdb's table, derived via immunoSEQ multiplex PCR, lists solely in-frame clones and lacks some. The sample records 65,000 to 95,000 clones, roughly nine tenths being singletons. CDR3 size: 11 residues. V gave up 1 base and J gave up 6 bases, with 3 bases separating them. Germline V lookup: CDR1 LGHDT, CDR2 YNNKEL (reference sequence). The specimen sequenced was peripheral blood. The J gene is TRBJ1-1, the V gene TRBV3-1 (or the pseudogene TRBV3-2), with D uncertain. This clonotype was obtained from an elderly man with acute or convalescent COVID-19. The CDR3 nucleotides read TGTGCCAGCAGCCAAGTCTCTGAAGCTTTCTTT. It encodes CASSQVSEAFF.